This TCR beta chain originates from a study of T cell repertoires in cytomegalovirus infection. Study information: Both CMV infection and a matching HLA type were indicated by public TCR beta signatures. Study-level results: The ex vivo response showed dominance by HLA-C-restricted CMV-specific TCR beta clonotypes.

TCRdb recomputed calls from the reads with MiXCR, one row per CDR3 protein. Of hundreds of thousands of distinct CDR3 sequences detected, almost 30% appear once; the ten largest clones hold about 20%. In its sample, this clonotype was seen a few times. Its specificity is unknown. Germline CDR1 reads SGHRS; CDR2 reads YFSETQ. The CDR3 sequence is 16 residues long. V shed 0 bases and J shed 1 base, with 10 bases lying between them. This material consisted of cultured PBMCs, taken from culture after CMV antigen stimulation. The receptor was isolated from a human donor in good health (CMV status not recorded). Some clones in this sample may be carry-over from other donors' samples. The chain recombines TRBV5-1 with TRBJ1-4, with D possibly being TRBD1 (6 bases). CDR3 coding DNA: TGCGCCAGCAGCTTGGACAGGGTAGGAACTAATGAAAAACTGTTTTTT. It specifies CASSLDRVGTNEKLFF.